The 6 T cell receptor beta chains below come from one sample, sequenced in a study of CD8+ T cells in alopecia areata. RNA was isolated and reverse transcribed to cDNA, the sequencing template. The table came from immunoSEQ multiplex PCR; TCRdb's copy has only in-frame clones and leaves some out. The sample contains over 150,000 clones, about 63% of which appear only once. The sample was CD4+ T cells sorted from blood, taken at week 0. The receptors stem from a human donor with alopecia areata.

This clone occurred a few times. CDR3 amino acids: CSVGGRFTDTQYF. The CDR3 DNA sequence: TGCAGCGTCGGGGGGCGATTCACAGATACGCAGTATTTT. The chain recombines TRBV29-1 with TRBJ2-3; D is perhaps TRBD2 (7 bases). Trimming cost V 6 bases and J 2 bases, with 12 bases left between them. Germline V gene sequence: CDR1 SQVTM, CDR2 ANQGSEA. The CDR3 sequence is 13 residues long.

V is TRBV25-1 and J is TRBJ2-3; D gene ambiguous. The CDR3 spans 12 residues. V lost 6 bases to trimming and J lost 2 bases, with 6 bases between them. Germline values: CDR1 MGHDK, CDR2 SYGVNS. CDR3 nucleotide sequence: TGTGCCAGCAGGTACGACACAGATACGCAGTATTTT. Its translation is CASRYDTDTQYF.

Only a few counts were recorded for this clone. The chain uses TRBV5-1 and TRBJ2-7, with D tentatively TRBD2 (5 bases). Trimming left V 5 bases short and J 3 bases short, with 18 bases between. CDR1 SGHRS and CDR2 YFSETQ come from the germline V gene. The CDR3 spans 15 residues. CDR3 in amino acids: CASRPDLARLYEQYF. CDR3 DNA: TGCGCCAGCAGGCCCGACCTAGCCAGGCTCTACGAGCAGTACTTC.

The V gene is TRBV29-1, the J gene TRBJ2-7; 10 bases align to TRBD1. With 6 bases clipped from V and 2 bases from J, the junction kept 10 bases outside the gene matches. Germline V gene lookup returns CDR1 SQVTM and CDR2 ANQGSEA. CDR3 size: 15 residues. CDR3 residues: CSVRGGTGEPYEQYF. The CDR3 DNA is TGCAGCGTCCGCGGGGGGACAGGGGAACCCTACGAGCAGTACTTC.

The rearrangement uses TRBV2 and TRBJ1-5; D is uncertain. The CDR3 loop spans 13 amino acids. Germline CDR1 SNHLY, CDR2 FYNNEI. V lost 1 base and J 5 bases, leaving 6 bases between the germline ends. Here the CDR3 reads CASSEEEDQPQHF. The CDR3 nucleotides read TGTGCCAGCAGTGAAGAAGAGGATCAGCCCCAGCATTTT.

This clone was detected many times. V usage is TRBV28 and J usage is TRBJ1-2; no clear D. V was cut by 1 base and J by 4 bases, with 4 bases left in between. The CDR3 extends over 12 amino acids. Per germline, CDR1 MDHEN and CDR2 SYDVKM. For the CDR3, the DNA is TGTGCCAGCAGTTTATCGCGCTATGGCTACACCTTC. Protein: CASSLSRYGYTF.